This T cell receptor beta chain was sequenced for a study of post-analysis software for immune sequencing data. Study at large: The disease courses spanned relapsing-remitting, secondary progressive and progressive-relapsing forms of multiple sclerosis. Notes on the study in general: In patients, four to six TRBV segments were more frequent than in controls, with TRBV5-6, TRBV5-1 and TRBV20-1 among them. Those with multiple sclerosis, the patient group, showed significantly lower normalized Chao1 diversity than controls. F-measure co-clustering was strong for batch-matched samples.

This clonotype was found a few times. What it binds is not known. V dropped 6 bases and J dropped 5 bases, with 17 bases sitting between them. Germline V CDR1 and CDR2: MNHEY, SMNVEV (reference sequence). There are 14 residues in the CDR3. Unique molecular identifiers featured in each of the TCR beta cDNA libraries. Between about 0.9 and 11 million T cells gave rise to 450,000 to 650,000 cDNA molecules. TCRdb ran MiXCR on the PCR reads and lists one entry per CDR3 protein. Of some 800,000 distinct CDR3 sequences in the sample, about half were seen once. This receptor was taken from a girl between 5 and 17 years old with multiple sclerosis. This chain joins TRBV27 and TRBJ2-7; tentative D call: TRBD2 (5 bases). The material sequenced was blood. The CDR3 sequence: CASRFGIFPHEQYF. The CDR3 region has the DNA TGTGCCAGCAGATTCGGGATCTTCCCCCACGAGCAGTACTTC.